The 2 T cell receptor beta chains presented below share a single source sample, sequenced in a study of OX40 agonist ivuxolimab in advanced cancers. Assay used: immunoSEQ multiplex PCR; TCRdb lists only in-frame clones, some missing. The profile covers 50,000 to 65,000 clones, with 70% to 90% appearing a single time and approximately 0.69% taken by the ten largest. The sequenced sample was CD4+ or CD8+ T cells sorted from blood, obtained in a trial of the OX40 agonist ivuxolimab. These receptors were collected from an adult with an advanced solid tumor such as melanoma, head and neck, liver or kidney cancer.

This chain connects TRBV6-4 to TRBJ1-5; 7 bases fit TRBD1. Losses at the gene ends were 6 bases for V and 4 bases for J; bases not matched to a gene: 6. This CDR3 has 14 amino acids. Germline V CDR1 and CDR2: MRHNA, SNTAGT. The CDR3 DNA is TGTGCCAGCAGCGACAGGGACCAAAATCAGCCCCAGCATTTT. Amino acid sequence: CASSDRDQNQPQHF.

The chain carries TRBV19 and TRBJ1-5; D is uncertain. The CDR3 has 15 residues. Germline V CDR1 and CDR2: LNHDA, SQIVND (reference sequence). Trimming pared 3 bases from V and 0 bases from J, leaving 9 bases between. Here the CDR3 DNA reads TGTGCCAGTAGTATTCTAGAGAGTAGCAATCAGCCCCAGCATTTT. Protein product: CASSILESSNQPQHF. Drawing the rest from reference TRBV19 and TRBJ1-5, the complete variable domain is DGGITQSPKYLFRKEGQNVTLSCEQNLNHDAMYWYRQDPGQGLRLIYYSQIVNDFQKGDIAEGYSVSREKKESFPLTVTSAQKNPTAFYLCASSILESSNQPQHFGDGTRLSIL.